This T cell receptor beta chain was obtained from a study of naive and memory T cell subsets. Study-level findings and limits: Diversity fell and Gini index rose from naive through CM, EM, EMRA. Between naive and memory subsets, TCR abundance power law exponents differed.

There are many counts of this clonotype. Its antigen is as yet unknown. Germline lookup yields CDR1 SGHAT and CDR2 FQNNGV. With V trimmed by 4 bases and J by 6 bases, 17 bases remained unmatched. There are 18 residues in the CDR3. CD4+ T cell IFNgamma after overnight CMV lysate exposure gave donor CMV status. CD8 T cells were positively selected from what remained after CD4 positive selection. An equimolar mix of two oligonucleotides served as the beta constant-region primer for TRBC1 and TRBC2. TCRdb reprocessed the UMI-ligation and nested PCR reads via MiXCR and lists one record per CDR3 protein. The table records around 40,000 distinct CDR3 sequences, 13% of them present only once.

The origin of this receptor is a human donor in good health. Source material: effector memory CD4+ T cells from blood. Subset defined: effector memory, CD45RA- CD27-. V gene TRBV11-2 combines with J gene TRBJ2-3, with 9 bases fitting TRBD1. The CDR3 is CASSSLLGQGIGADTQYF. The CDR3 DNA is TGTGCCAGCAGCTCACTCCTCGGACAGGGGATAGGGGCGGATACGCAGTATTTT.